This is a list of T cell receptor beta chains from one sample in a study of PD-L1 blockade in urothelial cancer. Clones were sequenced by immunoSEQ multiplex PCR, and TCRdb holds only the in-frame ones, with some missing. This sample has 25,000 to 30,000 clones, with over 80% found just once. The sequenced sample was PBMCs, obtained around atezolizumab (anti-PD-L1) treatment. These receptors originate from a man aged 45-60 years with urothelial cancer. Each CDR3 is given with its conserved first and last residue. The D gene is left open where the match is weak. Only some rows state a clone size, as once, few, many or a class for expanded clones.

v_call	clone_size	j_call	d_call	cdr3_aa	cdr3_nt
TRBV7-9	-	TRBJ2-2	-	CASNFDYPNTGELFF	TGTGCCAGCAACTTTGACTACCCGAACACCGGGGAGCTGTTTTTT
TRBV7-8	-	TRBJ1-2	-	CASSFGQTKANYGYTF	TGTGCCAGCAGCTTCGGACAGACCAAGGCTAACTATGGCTACACCTTC
TRBV5-1	-	TRBJ1-3	TRBD1	CASGQGAGNTIYF	TGCGCCAGCGGACAGGGGGCTGGAAACACCATATATTTT
TRBV20-1	-	TRBJ2-1	-	CSARIQNEQFF	TGCAGTGCTAGAATCCAGAATGAGCAGTTCTTC
TRBV6-1	-	TRBJ2-5	-	CASSGGTSGSQYF	TGTGCCAGCAGCGGTGGGACATCAGGATCCCAGTACTTC
TRBV28	-	TRBJ1-3	-	CASSLLPSSGNTIYF	TGTGCCAGCAGCCTCCTTCCGAGCTCTGGAAACACCATATATTTT
TRBV14	once	TRBJ2-7	-	CASSRAHRFRDFSYEQYF	TGTGCCAGCAGCCGAGCTCACCGGTTCCGGGACTTCTCCTACGAGCAGTACTTC
TRBV28	once	TRBJ2-1	-	CASSRTDYNEQFF	TGTGCCAGCAGCAGGACAGACTACAATGAGCAGTTCTTC
TRBV7-9	-	TRBJ1-6	-	CASSLVAGNNSPLHF	TGTGCCAGCAGCTTAGTGGCGGGGAATAATTCACCCCTCCACTTT
TRBV19	-	TRBJ2-1	TRBD2	CASSIPSGRALEQFF	TGTGCCAGTAGTATCCCTAGCGGGAGGGCCCTTGAGCAGTTCTTC
TRBV28	-	TRBJ2-3	TRBD2	CASSFSLGGGRDTQYF	TGTGCCAGCAGTTTCTCTCTCGGGGGGGGAAGGGATACGCAGTATTTT
TRBV7-9	-	TRBJ1-6	TRBD1	CASSSTGDSPLHF	TGTGCCAGCAGTAGTACAGGGGATTCACCCCTCCACTTT
TRBV5-1	-	TRBJ1-1	-	CASSSTTGIFTEAFF	TGCGCCAGCAGCTCTACTACAGGGATCTTCACTGAAGCTTTCTTT
TRBV5-1	-	TRBJ1-1	-	CASSLSGSMGIEAFF	TGCGCCAGCAGCTTGTCAGGGTCTATGGGTATTGAAGCTTTCTTT
TRBV5-1	-	TRBJ2-3	TRBD2	CASSLTSGGGTDTQYF	TGCGCCAGCAGCTTAACTAGCGGGGGAGGCACAGATACGCAGTATTTT
TRBV7-9	-	TRBJ2-1	-	CASSPRGYNEQFF	TGTGCCAGCAGTCCCAGGGGTTACAATGAGCAGTTCTTC
TRBV15	-	TRBJ1-5	-	CATRGGGSHSNQPQHF	TGTGCCACTCGAGGGGGGGGCTCACATAGCAATCAGCCCCAGCATTTT
TRBV10-3	-	TRBJ2-1	TRBD2	CAISRVTSGANEQFF	TGTGCCATCAGTCGCGTAACTAGCGGGGCCAATGAGCAGTTCTTC
TRBV2	-	TRBJ1-5	-	CASRGVQFDSNQPQHF	TGTGCCAGCAGAGGGGTACAGTTCGATAGCAATCAGCCCCAGCATTTT
TRBV4-1	few	TRBJ1-4	-	CASSQDGTNLGFEKLFF	TGCGCCAGCAGCCAAGATGGGACAAACTTGGGGTTTGAAAAACTGTTTTTT
TRBV29-1	-	TRBJ1-1	-	CSVVRGLHRNTEAFF	TGCAGCGTTGTCAGGGGACTACACCGGAACACTGAAGCTTTCTTT
TRBV19	-	TRBJ2-2	-	CASSSGVFGTGELFF	TGTGCCAGTAGTTCGGGAGTGTTTGGCACCGGGGAGCTGTTTTTT
TRBV30	-	TRBJ2-3	TRBD2	CAWSPPGGRGDTQYF	TGTGCCTGGAGCCCTCCGGGGGGGCGCGGAGATACGCAGTATTTT
TRBV12-5	-	TRBJ2-1	-	CASGLAGLVNEQFF	TGTGCTAGTGGTTTGGCAGGACTCGTGAATGAGCAGTTCTTC
TRBV15	few	TRBJ2-3	-	CATSHSHEGADTQYF	TGTGCCACCAGCCACTCCCACGAGGGCGCAGATACGCAGTATTTT
TRBV19	few	TRBJ1-2	-	CASSPGSRSIGYTF	TGTGCCAGTAGTCCCGGGTCACGAAGCATTGGCTACACCTTC
TRBV18	-	TRBJ1-2	-	CASSLPTQGPLYGYTF	TGTGCCAGCTCCCTGCCCACACAGGGCCCTCTCTATGGCTACACCTTC